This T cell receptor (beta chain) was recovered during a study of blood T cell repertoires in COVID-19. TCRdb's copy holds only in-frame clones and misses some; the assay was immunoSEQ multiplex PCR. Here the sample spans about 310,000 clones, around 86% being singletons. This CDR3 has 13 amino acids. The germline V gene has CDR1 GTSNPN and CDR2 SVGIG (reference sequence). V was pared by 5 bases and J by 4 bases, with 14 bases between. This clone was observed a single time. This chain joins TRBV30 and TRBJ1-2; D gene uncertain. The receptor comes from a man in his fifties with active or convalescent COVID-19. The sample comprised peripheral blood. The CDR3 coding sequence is TGTGCCTGGCAACAACAACACCTCTATGGCTACACCTTC. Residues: CAWQQQHLYGYTF. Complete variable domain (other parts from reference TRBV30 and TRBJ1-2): SQTIHQWPATLVQPVGSPLSLECTVEGTSNPNLYWYRQAAGRGLQLLFYSVGIGQISSEVPQNLSASRPQDRQFILSSKKLLLSDSGFYLCAWQQQHLYGYTFGSGTRLTVV.